This TCR beta chain was profiled in a study of control samples from healthy donors and cancer patients. The CDR3 length is 15 residues. Germline V CDR1 and CDR2: SGHTS, YDEGEE. Trimming shortened V by 0 bases and J by 6 bases, and 12 bases separated the two germline ends. Profiled with immunoSEQ multiplex PCR; TCRdb holds only in-frame clones, not every one. The repertoire holds hundreds of thousands of clones, with 90% as singletons. The chain joins TRBV5-8 to TRBJ2-2; no reliable D call. Specimen: PBMCs. This clonotype originated in a man between 40 and 49 years old with head and neck cancer. For the CDR3, the DNA is TGTGCCAGCAGCTTGGGAAGGGTTCTGGCCGGGGAGCTGTTTTTT. As protein: CASSLGRVLAGELFF.